Listed below are T cell receptor beta chains from one sample, sequenced in a study of vaccination effects on CD4 cells after COVID-19. What these receptors recognize is not known. This table comes from immunoSEQ multiplex PCR, and its TCRdb copy is limited to in-frame clones, with some not included. The sample has tens of thousands of clones; approximately 70% are singletons. Material: CD4+ T cells from PBMCs cultured with a peptide pool, obtained before COVID-19 vaccination. Source of these receptors: a human donor who had a prior SARS-CoV-2 infection. The CDR3 runs from the conserved cysteine through the conserved F or W. A D gene is named only where the DNA matches it firmly. The size of a clone is reported for some rows only, either as once, few or many, or as a class for expanded clones.

D | J | V | size | DNA | CDR3
. | TRBJ1-1 | TRBV7-9 | . | TGTGCCAGCAGCTTGACTCAACAGAACACTGAAGCTTTCTTT | CASSLTQQNTEAFF
. | TRBJ2-4 | TRBV2 | . | TGTGCCAGCAGTGGGTGGCGGAATCTAGCCAAAAACATTCAGTACTTC | CASSGWRNLAKNIQYF
TRBD1 | TRBJ2-5 | TRBV6-5 | . | TGTGCCAGCCAGCCGGGACAGCCACAAGAGACCCAGTACTTC | CASQPGQPQETQYF
. | TRBJ1-6 | TRBV6-5 | few | TGTGCCAGCAGTTACTCGAGGGAAAGTCCCCTCCACTTT | CASSYSRESPLHF
. | TRBJ2-7 | TRBV11-2 | . | TGTGCCAGCAGCTCCATACGTGGGGTTCGGAACGAGCAGTACTTC | CASSSIRGVRNEQYF
. | TRBJ1-2 | TRBV19 | . | TGTGCCAGTAGCAGCCCGAGGGCGGATATGGACTATGGCTACACCTTC | CASSSPRADMDYGYTF
. | TRBJ2-3 | TRBV5-4 | . | TGTGCCAGCAGCTTGGCCGGCGCCGCAGATACGCAGTATTTT | CASSLAGAADTQYF
TRBD1 | TRBJ1-1 | TRBV15 | . | TGTGCCACCAGCAGCGGGACAGGGCCGAACACTGAAGCTTTCTTT | CATSSGTGPNTEAFF
. | TRBJ2-7 | TRBV2 | . | TGTGCCAGCAGTGACTCACGCGGCGAGCAGTACTTC | CASSDSRGEQYF
TRBD2 | TRBJ2-5 | TRBV2 | few | TGTGCCAGCAGGATAGGGAGGGAGGAGACCCAGTACTTC | CASRIGREETQYF
TRBD2 | TRBJ2-1 | TRBV7-2 | . | TGTGCCAGCAGCTTAGGTACTAGCGGGTACAATGAGCAGTTCTTC | CASSLGTSGYNEQFF
TRBD2 | TRBJ2-7 | TRBV5-1 | . | TGCGCCAGCACCCGGACTAGCGGGATCGACGAGCAGTACTTC | CASTRTSGIDEQYF
. | TRBJ1-4 | TRBV19 | . | TGTGCCAGTAGTAAGGACGGGGCAACTAATGAAAAACTGTTTTTT | CASSKDGATNEKLFF
. | TRBJ1-2 | TRBV4-3 | . | TGCGCCAGCAGCCTCTGGACAGCCTCTGGCTATGGCTACACCTTC | CASSLWTASGYGYTF
. | TRBJ2-5 | TRBV6-4 | . | TGTGCCAGCAGTGCCCCAGAAGAGACCCAGTACTTC | CASSAPEETQYF
TRBD2 | TRBJ2-1 | TRBV4-3 | . | TGCGCCAGCAGCCGAGCGGGAGGGCGAGCGGGGGAGCAGTTCTTC | CASSRAGGRAGEQFF
. | TRBJ2-1 | TRBV5-1 | . | TGCGCCAGCAGCCCCCTAGGTCTTTCGGAGCAGTTCTTC | CASSPLGLSEQFF
TRBD1 | TRBJ1-2 | TRBV7-2 | . | TGTGCCAGCAGCTTCCGGACAGGTCGCACATATGGCTACACCTTC | CASSFRTGRTYGYTF
. | TRBJ2-1 | TRBV19 | few | TGTGCCAGTAGTATTACGGGGAGCGATGAGCAGTTCTTC | CASSITGSDEQFF
. | TRBJ1-5 | TRBV30 | few | TGTGCCTGGAGTCACAGGGAAAATCAGCCCCAGCATTTT | CAWSHRENQPQHF
. | TRBJ2-3 | TRBV4-2 | . | TGTGCCAGCAGCCAAGTTCTATACACAGATACGCAGTATTTT | CASSQVLYTDTQYF
. | TRBJ1-4 | TRBV7-9 | . | TGTGCCAGCCGATTCTCGGACTATAATGAAAAACTGTTTTTT | CASRFSDYNEKLFF
. | TRBJ2-7 | TRBV21-1 | . | TGTGCCAGCAGCAAAGGCGAGGGACTAGCGGGATTGGAGCTGTACGAGCAGTACTTC | CASSKGEGLAGLELYEQYF
. | TRBJ2-2 | TRBV2 | . | TGTGCCAGCAGTGAAGCGAGCAGGGGAAACGGGGAGCTGTTTTTT | CASSEASRGNGELFF
. | TRBJ2-2 | TRBV9 | . | TGTGCCAGCAGCGTAGACAGAACTTACACCGGGGAGCTGTTTTTT | CASSVDRTYTGELFF
TRBD2 | TRBJ2-3 | TRBV5-6 | . | TGTGCCAGCAGCTTGGTCGGGGGGGAGGCAGATACGCAGTATTTT | CASSLVGGEADTQYF
. | TRBJ2-7 | TRBV6-5 | . | TGTGCCAGCAGTTTAGTCAGGGGCTCCTACGAGCAGTACTTC | CASSLVRGSYEQYF
TRBD1 | TRBJ2-7 | TRBV7-2 | . | TGTGCCAGCAGCGCCACAGGGGCCGCGTACGAGCAGTACTTC | CASSATGAAYEQYF